The source of this TCR beta chain is a study of Graves' ophthalmopathy and Graves' hyperthyroidism. General study results and limits: Using 13 signatures, a model distinguished ophthalmopathy from stable hyperthyroidism, reaching around 86% sensitivity and approximately 81% specificity.

The sample holds a few counts of this clonotype. Its antigen remains unidentified. The study amplified TCR beta CDR3 regions using RNA transcripts. After a first-round RT-PCR with HTBI primers, a second-round multiplex PCR was run. MiXCR, run by TCRdb on the multiplex PCR reads, gives a single entry per CDR3 protein. Of approximately 640,000 distinct CDR3 sequences in the sample, approximately 39% are singletons; the top ten hold more than 2.5%. CDR3 size: 15 residues. Germline loops: CDR1 SGHAT, CDR2 FQNNGV. V shed 1 base and J shed 1 base, with 10 bases lying between them. This clonotype originated in an adult man with Graves' ophthalmopathy. The specimen sequenced was peripheral blood. V usage is TRBV11-2 and J usage is TRBJ1-1; D may be TRBD1 (5 bases). DNA of the CDR3: TGTGCCAGCAGCTTAGTGCAGGGTTCGAACACTGAAGCTTTCTTT. It is translated as CASSLVQGSNTEAFF.